This T cell receptor (beta chain) is drawn from a study of CXCR3-negative and CXCR3-positive naive CD8 T cells. The libraries of TRB cDNA were constructed through 5' RACE using UMI labels. For each CDR3 protein, TCRdb gives one entry from its re-call of the 5' RACE reads, without DNA. Found here are some 100,000 distinct CDR3 sequences; the top ten clones hold less than 0.4%. Investigators sorted each CD8+ T cell subset in triplicate, taking 300,000 cells each time. In the case of this clonotype: Its antigen is unidentified.

The germline gives CDR1 MNHEY, CDR2 SVGAGI. This CDR3 is built from 12 residues. General study points: TRB CDR3s were more hydrophobic in CXCR3-positive than in CXCR3-negative naive cells. Diversity was high in both naive subsets and much lower in memory cells. Memory cells showed distinct TRBV-TRBJ patterns, while the two naive subsets matched.

The gene calls are TRBV6-5 and TRBJ1-2. Sequencing input: naive CXCR3+ CD8+ T cells from blood. Subset reported: CD45RO-CCR7+CD27+CD95- naive CD8+ T cells expressing CXCR3 (TNR3+). This sequence was found in a human donor in good health. Some clones in this sample may be carry-over from other donors' samples. The CDR3 loop reads CAIRGLNYGYTF.